This T cell receptor (beta chain) was sequenced during a study of T cells in Graves' hyperthyroidism and ophthalmopathy. Across the whole study: Peripheral blood sampling occurred at initial diagnosis, before any treatment.

Findings and caveats of the study: Separating ophthalmopathy from stable hyperthyroidism was achieved by a 13 V-J model.

This clonotype showed up many times. Antigen specificity is unknown. The source material, RNA transcripts, was used to amplify TCR beta CDR3 regions. Using the HTBI primer set, a first-round RT-PCR was run on the TCR CDR3. TCRdb independently ran MiXCR on the multiplex PCR reads; one entry per CDR3 protein. This table has under 350,000 distinct CDR3 sequences, around 20% appearing once. The study defined stable Graves' hyperthyroidism as no ophthalmopathy progression within 18 months. The sample taken for sequencing was blood. The clonotype originates from a woman between 45 and 65 years old with Graves' hyperthyroidism.

For the CDR3, the DNA is TGTGCCAGCAGATCGACAGAAGACGACAGGGGCTACACCTTC. This sequence encodes CASRSTEDDRGYTF. The chain recombines TRBV12-3 or TRBV12-4 with TRBJ1-2; a possible D gene is TRBD1 (6 bases). Trimming took 6 bases from V and 8 from J, leaving 19 bases between them. This CDR3 region has 14 residues.